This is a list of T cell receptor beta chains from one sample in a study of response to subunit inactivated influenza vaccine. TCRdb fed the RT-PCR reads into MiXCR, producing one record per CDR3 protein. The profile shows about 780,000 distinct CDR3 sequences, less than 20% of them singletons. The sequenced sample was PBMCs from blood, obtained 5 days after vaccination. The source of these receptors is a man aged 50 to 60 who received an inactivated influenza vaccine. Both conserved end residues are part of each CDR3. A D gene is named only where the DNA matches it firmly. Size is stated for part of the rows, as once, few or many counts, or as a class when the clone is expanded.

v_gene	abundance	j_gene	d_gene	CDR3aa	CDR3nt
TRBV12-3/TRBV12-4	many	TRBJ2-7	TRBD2	CASSLSGGAYEQYF	TGTGCCAGCAGTTTAAGCGGGGGGGCCTACGAGCAGTACTTC
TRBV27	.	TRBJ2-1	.	CASTFLGGGAGEQFF	TGTGCCAGCACTTTTCTGGGAGGGGGGGCGGGTGAGCAGTTCTTC
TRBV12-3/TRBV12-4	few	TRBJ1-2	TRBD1	CASRNPGQGDYGYTF	TGTGCCAGCAGAAATCCCGGACAGGGGGACTATGGCTACACCTTC
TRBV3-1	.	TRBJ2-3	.	CASSQGIARTQYF	TGTGCCAGCAGCCAAGGAATCGCTCGTACGCAGTATTTT
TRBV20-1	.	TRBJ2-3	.	CSAGRSEEDTQYF	TGCAGTGCTGGTCGAAGCGAGGAAGATACGCAGTATTTT
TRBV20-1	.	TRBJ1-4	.	CSARSTGGVYNEKLFF	TGCAGTGCTAGATCGACAGGAGGAGTTTACAATGAAAAACTGTTTTTT
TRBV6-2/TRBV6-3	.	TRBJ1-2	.	CASSPDFNYGYTF	TGTGCCAGCAGCCCAGACTTTAACTATGGCTACACCTTC
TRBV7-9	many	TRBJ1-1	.	CASSLRAWPSDTEAFF	TGTGCCAGCAGCCTCAGAGCGTGGCCATCGGACACTGAAGCTTTCTTT
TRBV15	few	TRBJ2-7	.	CATSRDKKGAGEQYF	TGTGCCACCAGCAGAGATAAAAAAGGGGCGGGCGAGCAGTACTTC
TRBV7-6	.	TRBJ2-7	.	CASSMPHDGSSYEQYF	TGTGCCAGCAGCATGCCGCACGACGGGAGCTCCTACGAGCAGTACTTC
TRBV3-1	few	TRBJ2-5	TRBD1	CASSQSDRDGTQYF	TGTGCCAGCAGCCAGTCCGACAGGGACGGGACCCAGTACTTC
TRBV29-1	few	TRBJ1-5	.	CSVGGRGNQPQHF	TGCAGCGTGGGGGGGAGGGGCAATCAGCCCCAGCATTTT
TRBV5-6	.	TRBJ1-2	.	CASSAGARGYTF	TGTGCCAGCAGTGCGGGGGCGCGTGGCTACACCTTC
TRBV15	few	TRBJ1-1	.	CATSRGLHPGAFF	TGTGCCACCAGCAGAGGATTACACCCTGGGGCTTTCTTT
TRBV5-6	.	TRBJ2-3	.	CASMRPTDTQYF	TGTGCCAGCATGAGACCGACAGATACGCAGTATTTT
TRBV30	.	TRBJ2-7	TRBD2	CAWSVRLAFNEQYF	TGTGCCTGGAGTGTACGACTAGCGTTCAACGAGCAGTACTTC
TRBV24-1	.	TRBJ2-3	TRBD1	CATSESGTGGLTDTQYF	TGTGCCACCAGTGAGTCCGGGACAGGGGGACTCACAGATACGCAGTATTTT
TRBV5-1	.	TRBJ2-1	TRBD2	CASSPSSSGGYSYNEQFF	TGCGCCAGCAGCCCGAGTTCTAGCGGGGGGTACTCCTACAATGAGCAGTTCTTC
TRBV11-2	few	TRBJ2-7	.	CASSLVHFYEQYF	TGTGCCAGCAGCTTAGTACATTTCTACGAGCAGTACTTC
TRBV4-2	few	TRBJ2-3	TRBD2	CASSQDLQLSGLAGGNTDTQYF	TGTGCCAGCAGCCAAGATTTGCAGTTGTCGGGACTAGCGGGGGGGAACACAGATACGCAGTATTTT
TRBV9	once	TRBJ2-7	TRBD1	CASSPAGQGDYEQYF	TGTGCCAGCAGCCCTGCGGGACAGGGGGACTACGAGCAGTACTTC
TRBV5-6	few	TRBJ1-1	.	CASSRGGTSNTEAFF	TGTGCCAGCAGCCGAGGGGGGACATCCAACACTGAAGCTTTCTTT
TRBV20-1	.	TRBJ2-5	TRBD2	CSARDRLAGWKRETQYF	TGCAGTGCTAGAGATCGACTAGCGGGATGGAAACGAGAGACCCAGTACTTC
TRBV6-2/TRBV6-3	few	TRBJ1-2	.	CASSFGGSLGYTF	TGTGCCAGCAGTTTCGGCGGGTCCCTAGGCTACACCTTC
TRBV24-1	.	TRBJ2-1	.	CATSKTDNEQFF	TGTGCCACCAGTAAGACAGACAATGAGCAGTTCTTC
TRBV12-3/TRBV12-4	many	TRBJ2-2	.	CASSLGLSTGELFF	TGTGCCAGCAGTTTAGGACTTAGCACCGGGGAGCTGTTTTTT
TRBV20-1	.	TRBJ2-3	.	CSARAAGADTQYF	TGCAGTGCTAGGGCCGCCGGGGCGGATACGCAGTATTTT
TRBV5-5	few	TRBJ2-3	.	CASSSRRDWVSTDTQYF	TGTGCCAGCAGCTCACGAAGAGACTGGGTTAGCACAGATACGCAGTATTTT
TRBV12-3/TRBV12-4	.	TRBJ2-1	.	CASSLPGTRQFF	TGTGCCAGCAGTTTACCCGGGACCAGGCAGTTCTTC
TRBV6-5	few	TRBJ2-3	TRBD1	CASSYSQGVHDTQYF	TGTGCCAGCAGTTACTCCCAGGGGGTTCACGATACGCAGTATTTT
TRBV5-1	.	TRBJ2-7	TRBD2	CASSLGPRPSGTYEQYF	TGCGCCAGCAGCTTGGGGCCCCGGCCTAGCGGAACCTACGAGCAGTACTTC
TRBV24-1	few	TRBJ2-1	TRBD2	CATSESRLAPYNEQFF	TGTGCCACCAGTGAGTCCCGACTAGCCCCCTACAATGAGCAGTTCTTC
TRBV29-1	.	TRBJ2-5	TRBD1	CSSIILGQGEETQYF	TGCAGCTCCATAATTCTGGGACAGGGAGAGGAGACCCAGTACTTC
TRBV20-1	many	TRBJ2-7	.	CSAPNPGGGRRYEQYF	TGCAGTGCGCCAAACCCAGGGGGAGGCCGGAGGTACGAGCAGTACTTC
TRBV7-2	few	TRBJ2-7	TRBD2	CASSVYRGGEQYF	TGTGCCAGCAGCGTTTACCGCGGGGGCGAGCAGTACTTC
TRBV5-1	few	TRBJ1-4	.	CASSLVPGGDEKLFF	TGCGCCAGCAGCTTGGTTCCCGGGGGCGATGAAAAACTGTTTTTT
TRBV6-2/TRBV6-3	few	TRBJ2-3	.	CASSYSKPQDTQYF	TGTGCCAGCAGTTACTCGAAGCCTCAGGATACGCAGTATTTT
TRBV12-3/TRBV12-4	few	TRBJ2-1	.	CASSPWGVSLQFF	TGTGCCAGCAGTCCCTGGGGAGTCTCCTTGCAGTTCTTC
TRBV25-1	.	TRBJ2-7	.	CASSVRAGYEQYF	TGTGCCAGCAGCGTGCGGGCGGGCTACGAGCAGTACTTC
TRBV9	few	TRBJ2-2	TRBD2	CASSGTPGTRASGELFF	TGTGCCAGCAGCGGAACCCCCGGGACTAGAGCTAGCGGGGAGCTGTTTTTT
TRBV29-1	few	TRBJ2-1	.	CSARDSSWEFF	TGCAGCGCCAGGGACTCCTCATGGGAGTTCTTC
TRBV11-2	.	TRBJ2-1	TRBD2	CASSLGRSGGAYNEQFF	TGTGCCAGCAGCTTAGGGCGGAGCGGGGGGGCCTACAATGAGCAGTTCTTC
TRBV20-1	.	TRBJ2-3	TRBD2	CSAPRLAGIPSTDTQYF	TGCAGTGCCCCCCGACTAGCGGGAATTCCCTCCACAGATACGCAGTATTTT
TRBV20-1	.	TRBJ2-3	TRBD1	CSASPGQGFTDTQYF	TGCAGTGCCAGTCCGGGACAGGGATTCACAGATACGCAGTATTTT
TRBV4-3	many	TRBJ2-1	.	CASSQDHQGRGEQFF	TGCGCCAGCAGCCAAGACCATCAGGGCCGGGGTGAGCAGTTCTTC
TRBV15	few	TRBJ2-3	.	CATSRDRASRGDTQYF	TGTGCCACCAGCAGAGATCGGGCTAGCCGGGGGGATACGCAGTATTTT
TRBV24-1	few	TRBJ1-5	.	CATSDNDHKSNQPQHF	TGTGCCACCAGTGATAACGACCACAAGAGCAATCAGCCCCAGCATTTT
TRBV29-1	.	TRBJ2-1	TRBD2	CSVRSGTSDHNEQFF	TGCAGCGTGAGATCCGGGACTAGCGACCACAATGAGCAGTTCTTC
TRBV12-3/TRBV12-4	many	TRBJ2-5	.	CASSLLGEETQYF	TGTGCCAGCAGTTTATTAGGGGAGGAGACCCAGTACTTC
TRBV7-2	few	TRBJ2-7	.	CASSPGNQGEQYF	TGTGCCAGCAGCCCCGGGAACCAAGGCGAGCAGTACTTC
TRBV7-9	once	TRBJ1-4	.	CASSLRDNEKLFF	TGTGCCAGCAGCTTAAGGGATAATGAAAAACTGTTTTTT
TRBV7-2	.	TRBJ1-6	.	CASSLAELPPLHF	TGTGCCAGCAGCTTAGCAGAGCTTCCACCCCTCCACTTT
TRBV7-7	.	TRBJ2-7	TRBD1	CASRKAGTGGYEQYF	TGTGCTAGCAGGAAAGCCGGGACAGGGGGCTACGAGCAGTACTTC
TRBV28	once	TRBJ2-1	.	CASSLRRGALNEQFF	TGTGCCAGCAGCCTTAGGAGGGGGGCCCTAAATGAGCAGTTCTTC
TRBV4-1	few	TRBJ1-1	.	CASSQDGRGEAFF	TGCGCCAGCAGCCAAGACGGTCGGGGGGAAGCTTTCTTT
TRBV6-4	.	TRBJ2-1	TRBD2	CASSVLAGGSVEQFF	TGTGCCAGCAGTGTACTAGCGGGGGGGTCGGTTGAGCAGTTCTTC
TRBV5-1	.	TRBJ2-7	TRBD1	CASSAQGAGSYEQYF	TGCGCCAGCAGCGCACAGGGGGCTGGCTCCTACGAGCAGTACTTC
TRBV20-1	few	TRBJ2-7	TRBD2	CSASPGTTDYEQYF	TGCAGTGCTTCTCCCGGGACTACGGACTACGAGCAGTACTTC
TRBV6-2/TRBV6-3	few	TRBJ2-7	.	CASSRTAIYEQYF	TGTGCCAGCAGCCGGACAGCGATCTACGAGCAGTACTTC